This T cell receptor beta chain was identified during a study of regulatory T cells in long-lasting Graves disease. V gave up 1 base and J gave up 2 bases, with 17 bases separating them. Germline V gene lookup returns CDR1 DFQATT and CDR2 SNEGSKA (reference sequence). CDR3 length: 16 amino acids. Arm-PCR of CDR3 regions and iRepertoire HTBI primers were used to build TCR beta libraries. Each CDR3 protein is one row after TCRdb ran MiXCR on the multiplex PCR reads. The table lists 350,000 to 550,000 distinct CDR3 sequences, around 14% of them singletons. The time point was: newly diagnosed GD, antithyroid drugs for less than 3 months. Construction of the TCR library relied on RNA isolated from PBMCs. This sample was shared with a second study, whose subject was T cells in Graves' hyperthyroidism and ophthalmopathy.

The V call is TRBV20-1, the J call TRBJ1-2; D remains unclear. Sequencing used peripheral blood mononuclear cells (PBMCs), obtained at new diagnosis, from a patient treated with antithyroid drugs. This TCR came from a woman aged 25 to 45 with Graves disease. The CDR3 DNA follows: TGCAGTGCTAGAGCAGTTTACTTTTACCAGAACTATGGCTACACCTTC. As protein: CSARAVYFYQNYGYTF.